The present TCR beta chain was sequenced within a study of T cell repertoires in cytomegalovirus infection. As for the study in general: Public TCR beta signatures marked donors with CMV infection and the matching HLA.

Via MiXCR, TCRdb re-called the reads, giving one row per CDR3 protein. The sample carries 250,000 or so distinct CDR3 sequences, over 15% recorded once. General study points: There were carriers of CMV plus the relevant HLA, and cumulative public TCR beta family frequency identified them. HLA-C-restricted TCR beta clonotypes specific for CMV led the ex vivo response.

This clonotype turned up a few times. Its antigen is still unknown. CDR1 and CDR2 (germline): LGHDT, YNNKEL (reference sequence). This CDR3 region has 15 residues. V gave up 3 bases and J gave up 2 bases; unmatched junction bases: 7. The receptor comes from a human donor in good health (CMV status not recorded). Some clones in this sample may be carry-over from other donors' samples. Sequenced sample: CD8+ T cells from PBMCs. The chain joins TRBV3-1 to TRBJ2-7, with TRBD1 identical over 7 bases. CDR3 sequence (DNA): TGTGCCAGCAGCCAGGATCGGGACAGTCCCTACGAGCAGTACTTC. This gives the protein CASSQDRDSPYEQYF.